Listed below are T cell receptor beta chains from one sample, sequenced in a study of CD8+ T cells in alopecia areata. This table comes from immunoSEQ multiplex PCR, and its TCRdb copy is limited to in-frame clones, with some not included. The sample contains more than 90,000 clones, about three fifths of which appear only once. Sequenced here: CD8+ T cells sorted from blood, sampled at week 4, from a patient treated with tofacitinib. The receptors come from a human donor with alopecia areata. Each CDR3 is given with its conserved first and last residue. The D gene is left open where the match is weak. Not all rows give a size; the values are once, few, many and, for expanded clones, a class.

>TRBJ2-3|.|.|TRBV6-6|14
TGTGCCAGCCTCCCGGACAGCCCGACAGATACGCAGTATTTT
CASLPDSPTDTQYF
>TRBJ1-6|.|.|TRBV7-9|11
TGTGCCAGCAGCTTAGATTCACCCCTCCACTTT
CASSLDSPLHF
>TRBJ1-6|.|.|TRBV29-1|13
TGCAGCGTTGAAGATCTGGGGGATTCACCCCTCCACTTT
CSVEDLGDSPLHF
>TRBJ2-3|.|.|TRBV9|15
TGTGCCAGCAGCGAAGAGGGTGCTAGCACAGATACGCAGTATTTT
CASSEEGASTDTQYF
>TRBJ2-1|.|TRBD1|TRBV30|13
TGTGCCTGGAATTCCGGACAGGGGAATGAGCAGTTCTTC
CAWNSGQGNEQFF
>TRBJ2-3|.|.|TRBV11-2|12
TGTGCCAGCAGCTCTCCCACAGATACGCAGTATTTT
CASSSPTDTQYF
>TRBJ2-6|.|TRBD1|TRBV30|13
TGTGCCTGGGGACAGGGTGGGGCCAACGTCCTGACTTTC
CAWGQGGANVLTF
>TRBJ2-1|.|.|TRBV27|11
TGTGCCAGCAGGCACTACAATGAGCAGTTCTTC
CASRHYNEQFF
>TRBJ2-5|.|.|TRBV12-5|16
TGTGCTAGTGGTTTGGCCCGGGGGGCCGCGGAAGAGACCCAGTACTTC
CASGLARGAAEETQYF
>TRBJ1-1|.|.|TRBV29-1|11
TGCAGCGTCGCAGTGAACACTGAAGCTTTCTTT
CSVAVNTEAFF
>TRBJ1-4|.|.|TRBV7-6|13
TGTGCCAGCAGTCGGGGATCTAATGAAAAACTGTTTTTT
CASSRGSNEKLFF
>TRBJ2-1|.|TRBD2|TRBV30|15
TGTGCCTGGAGTGTTTGGGCGGGGGAAGGCAATGAGCAGTTCTTC
CAWSVWAGEGNEQFF
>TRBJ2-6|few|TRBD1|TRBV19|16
TGTGCCAGTAGTAGGGACAGCAACTCTGGGGCCAACGTCCTGACTTTC
CASSRDSNSGANVLTF
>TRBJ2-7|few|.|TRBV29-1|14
TGCAGCGTTGAAGAATCGGGCAGCCCCTACGAGCAGTACTTC
CSVEESGSPYEQYF
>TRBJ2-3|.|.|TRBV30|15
TGTGCCTGGAGTGTAACGGGGGTCGGCACAGATACGCAGTATTTT
CAWSVTGVGTDTQYF
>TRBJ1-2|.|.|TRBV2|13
TGTGCCAGCAGTGAGCTGGGAGTCTATGGCTACACCTTC
CASSELGVYGYTF
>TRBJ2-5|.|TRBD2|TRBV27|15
TGTGCCAGCAGTTTAGGCACGGGGGGGATCGAGACCCAGTACTTC
CASSLGTGGIETQYF
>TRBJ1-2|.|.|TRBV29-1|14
TGCAGCGTTGAAGATCCAGGAGCTAACTATGGCTACACCTTC
CSVEDPGANYGYTF
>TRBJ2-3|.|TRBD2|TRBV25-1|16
TGTGCCAGCAGTGAAACGGGACTAGCCGGTTCAGATACGCAGTATTTT
CASSETGLAGSDTQYF
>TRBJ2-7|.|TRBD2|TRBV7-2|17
TGTGCCAGCAGCCCCAGACTAGCGGGGGAACCCTCCTACGAGCAGTACTTC
CASSPRLAGEPSYEQYF
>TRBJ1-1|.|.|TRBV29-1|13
TGCAGCGTTGAATTTGGGGGAAACACTGAAGCTTTCTTT
CSVEFGGNTEAFF
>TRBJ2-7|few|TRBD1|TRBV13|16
TGTGCCAGCAGCTCCCCCGGGACAGGTAACTCCTACGAGCAGTACTTC
CASSSPGTGNSYEQYF
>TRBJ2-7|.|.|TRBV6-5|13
TGTGCCAGCGGCATCGCTAGCCGCTACGAGCAGTACTTC
CASGIASRYEQYF
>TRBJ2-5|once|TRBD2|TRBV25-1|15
TGTGCCAGCAGTGGATCTAGCGGGGGGCACGAGACCCAGTACTTC
CASSGSSGGHETQYF
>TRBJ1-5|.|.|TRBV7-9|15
TGTGCCAGCAGCTTAGGAGGCCCTATCAATCAGCCCCAGCATTTT
CASSLGGPINQPQHF
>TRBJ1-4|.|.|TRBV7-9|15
TGTGCCAGCAGTCCCGCTGCGATCCCCAATGAAAAACTGTTTTTT
CASSPAAIPNEKLFF
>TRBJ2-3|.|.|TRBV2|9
TGTGCCACAACAGATACGCAGTATTTT
CATTDTQYF
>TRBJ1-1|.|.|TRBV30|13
TGTGCCTGGAGTGTAAGGCAGAACACTGAAGCTTTCTTT
CAWSVRQNTEAFF
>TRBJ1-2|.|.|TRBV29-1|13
TGCAGCGTTGAAGATCGCCCCACCACCAGCTACACCTTC
CSVEDRPTTSYTF
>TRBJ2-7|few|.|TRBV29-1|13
TGCAGCGTTGAAGTTACCGCGAGTTACGAGCAGTACTTC
CSVEVTASYEQYF
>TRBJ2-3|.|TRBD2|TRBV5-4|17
TGTGCCAGCAGCGCCATGCTAGCGGGGGGCCACACAGATACGCAGTATTTT
CASSAMLAGGHTDTQYF
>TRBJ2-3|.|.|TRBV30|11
TGTGCCTGGGAAGCAGGGGATACGCAGTATTTT
CAWEAGDTQYF
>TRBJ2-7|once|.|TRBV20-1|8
TGCGGGTGCCCTGAGCAGTACTTC
CGCPEQYF
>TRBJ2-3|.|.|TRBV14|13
TGTGCCAGCAGAGTCCGGGGGACAGATACGCAGTATTTT
CASRVRGTDTQYF
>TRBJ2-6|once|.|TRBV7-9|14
TGTGCCAGCAGCCCGGACTCAAGGGCCAACGTCCTGACTTTC
CASSPDSRANVLTF
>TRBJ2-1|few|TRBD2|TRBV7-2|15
TGTGCCAGCAGCTTTACTAGCGGGGCGTTAAATGAGCAGTTCTTC
CASSFTSGALNEQFF
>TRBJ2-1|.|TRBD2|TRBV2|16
TGTGCCAGCAGATTCCCCGGACTAGCGGCTTACAATGAGCAGTTCTTC
CASRFPGLAAYNEQFF
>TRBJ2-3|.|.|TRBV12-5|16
TGTGCTAGTGGTTTGTCCGGGACAACTAGCACAGATACGCAGTATTTT
CASGLSGTTSTDTQYF
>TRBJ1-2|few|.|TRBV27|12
TGTGCCACCTTGGGAGGAAACTATGGCTACACCTTC
CATLGGNYGYTF
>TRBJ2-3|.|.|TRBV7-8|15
TGTGCCAGCAGCTTAGACGGGGGATCCACAGATACGCAGTATTTT
CASSLDGGSTDTQYF
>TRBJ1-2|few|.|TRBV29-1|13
TGCAGCGTTTTACTTGGGGATGACTATGGCTACACCTTC
CSVLLGDDYGYTF
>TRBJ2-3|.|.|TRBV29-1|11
TGCAGCTATGAGACTGCAGATACGCAGTATTTT
CSYETADTQYF
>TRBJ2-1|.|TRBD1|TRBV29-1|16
TGCAGCGTTGCGGCACAGGACAGGAGCTCCTACAATGAGCAGTTCTTC
CSVAAQDRSSYNEQFF
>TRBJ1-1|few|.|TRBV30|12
TGTGCCTTGGGTGCGCCAGGGGCTGAAGCTTTCTTT
CALGAPGAEAFF